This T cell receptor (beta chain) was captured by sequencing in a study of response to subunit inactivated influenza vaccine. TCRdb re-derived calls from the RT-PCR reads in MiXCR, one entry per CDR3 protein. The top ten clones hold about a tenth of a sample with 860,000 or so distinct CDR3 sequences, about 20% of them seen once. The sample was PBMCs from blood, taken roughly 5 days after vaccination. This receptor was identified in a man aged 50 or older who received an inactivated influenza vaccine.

In nucleotides, the CDR3 is TGCGCCAGCAGCCTCAACGACAGGGCCAACTATGGCTACACCTTC. It codes for CASSLNDRANYGYTF. The genes are TRBV4-1 and TRBJ1-2, with TRBD1 matching over 7 bases. V lost 4 bases, J lost 2 bases, and 7 bases stayed unmatched. The CDR3 has 15 amino acids. CDR1 is MGHRA, CDR2 YSYEKL, per germline.